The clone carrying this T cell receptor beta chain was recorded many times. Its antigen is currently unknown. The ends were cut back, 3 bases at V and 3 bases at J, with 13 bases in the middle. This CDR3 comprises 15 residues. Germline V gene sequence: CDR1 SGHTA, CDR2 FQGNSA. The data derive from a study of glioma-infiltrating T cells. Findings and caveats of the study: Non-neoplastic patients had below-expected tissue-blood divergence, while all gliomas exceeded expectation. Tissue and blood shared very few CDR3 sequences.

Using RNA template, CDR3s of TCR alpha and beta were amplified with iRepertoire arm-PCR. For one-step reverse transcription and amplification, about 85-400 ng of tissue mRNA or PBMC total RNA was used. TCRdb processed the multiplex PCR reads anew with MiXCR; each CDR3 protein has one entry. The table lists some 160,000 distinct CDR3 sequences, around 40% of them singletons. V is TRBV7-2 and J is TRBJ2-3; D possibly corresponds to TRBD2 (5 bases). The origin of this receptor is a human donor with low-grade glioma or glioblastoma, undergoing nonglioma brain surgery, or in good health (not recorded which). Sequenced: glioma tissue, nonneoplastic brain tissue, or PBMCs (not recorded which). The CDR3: CASSFVGELTDTQYF. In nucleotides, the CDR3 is TGTGCCAGCAGCTTCGTGGGAGAGTTGACAGATACGCAGTATTTT.